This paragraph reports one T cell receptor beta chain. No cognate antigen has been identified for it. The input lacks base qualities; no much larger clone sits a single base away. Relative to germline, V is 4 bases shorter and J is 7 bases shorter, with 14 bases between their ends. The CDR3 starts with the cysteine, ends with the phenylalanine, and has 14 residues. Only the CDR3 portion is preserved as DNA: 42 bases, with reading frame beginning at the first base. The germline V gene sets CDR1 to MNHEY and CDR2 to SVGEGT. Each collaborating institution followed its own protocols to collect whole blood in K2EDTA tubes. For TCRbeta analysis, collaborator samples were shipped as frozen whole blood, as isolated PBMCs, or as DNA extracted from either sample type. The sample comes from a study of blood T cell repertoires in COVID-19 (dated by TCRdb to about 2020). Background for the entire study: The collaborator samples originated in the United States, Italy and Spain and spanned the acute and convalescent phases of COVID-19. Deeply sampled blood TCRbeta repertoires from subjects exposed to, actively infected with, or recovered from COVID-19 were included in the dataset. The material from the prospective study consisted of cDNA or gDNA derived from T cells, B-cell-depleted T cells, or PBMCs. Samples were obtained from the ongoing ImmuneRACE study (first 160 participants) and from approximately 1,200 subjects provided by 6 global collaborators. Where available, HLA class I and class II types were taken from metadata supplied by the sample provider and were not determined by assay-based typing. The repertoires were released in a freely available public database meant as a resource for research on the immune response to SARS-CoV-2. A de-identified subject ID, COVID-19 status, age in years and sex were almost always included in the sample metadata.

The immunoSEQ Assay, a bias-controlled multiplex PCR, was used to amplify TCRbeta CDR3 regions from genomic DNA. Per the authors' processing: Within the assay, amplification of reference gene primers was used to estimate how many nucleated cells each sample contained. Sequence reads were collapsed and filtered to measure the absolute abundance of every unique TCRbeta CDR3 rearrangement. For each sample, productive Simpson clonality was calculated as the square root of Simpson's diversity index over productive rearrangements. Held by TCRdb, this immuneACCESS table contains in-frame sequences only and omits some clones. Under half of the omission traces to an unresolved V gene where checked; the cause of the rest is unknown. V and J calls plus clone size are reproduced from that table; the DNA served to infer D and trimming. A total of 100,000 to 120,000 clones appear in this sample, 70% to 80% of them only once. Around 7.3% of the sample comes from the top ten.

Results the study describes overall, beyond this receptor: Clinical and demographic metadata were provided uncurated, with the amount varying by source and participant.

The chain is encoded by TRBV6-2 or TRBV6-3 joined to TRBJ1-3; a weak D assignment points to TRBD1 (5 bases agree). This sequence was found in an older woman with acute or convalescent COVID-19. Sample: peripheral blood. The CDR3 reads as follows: CASSSGGRVNTIYF. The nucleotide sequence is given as TGTGCCAGCAGTTCCGGCGGCAGGGTTAACACCATATATTTT.